The present TCR beta chain was sequenced within a study of blood T cell repertoires in COVID-19. The overall study: Acute and convalescent COVID-19 samples came from the United States, Italy and Spain. Sources were T cells, B-cell-depleted T cells, or PBMCs; the material itself was cDNA or gDNA.

Under the authors' procedure: The authors estimated nucleated cell counts from reference gene primer amplification. Sequencing used immunoSEQ multiplex PCR; TCRdb keeps in-frame clones, though not all of them. Clonal size and the V and J genes are those of that table, whereas D and trimming came from the DNA. The sample yields tens of thousands of clones, about 89% seen once. Trimming left V 10 bases short and J 0 bases short, with 12 bases between. CDR1 is MNHEY and CDR2 is SVGAGI in the germline V gene. The CDR3 has 13 amino acids. The chain carries TRBV6-5 and TRBJ1-2; D is ambiguous. The clonotype was recovered from a man aged 50 to 59 with active or convalescent COVID-19. Sequencing was done on a sample of peripheral blood. CDR3 residues: CATSEVANYGYTF. The CDR3 DNA is TGTGCCACTTCGGAGGTGGCTAACTATGGCTACACCTTC.